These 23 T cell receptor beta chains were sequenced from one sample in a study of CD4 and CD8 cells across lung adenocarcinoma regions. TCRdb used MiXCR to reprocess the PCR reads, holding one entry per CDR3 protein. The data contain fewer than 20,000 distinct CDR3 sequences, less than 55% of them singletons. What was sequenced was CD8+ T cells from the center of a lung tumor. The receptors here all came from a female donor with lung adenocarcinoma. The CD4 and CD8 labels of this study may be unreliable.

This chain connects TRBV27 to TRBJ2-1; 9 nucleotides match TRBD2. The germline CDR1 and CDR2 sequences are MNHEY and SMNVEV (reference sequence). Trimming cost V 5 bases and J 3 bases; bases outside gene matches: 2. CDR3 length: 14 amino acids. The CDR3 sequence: CASSPSGNYNEQFF. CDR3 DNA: TGTGCCAGCAGTCCTAGCGGGAACTACAATGAGCAGTTCTTC.

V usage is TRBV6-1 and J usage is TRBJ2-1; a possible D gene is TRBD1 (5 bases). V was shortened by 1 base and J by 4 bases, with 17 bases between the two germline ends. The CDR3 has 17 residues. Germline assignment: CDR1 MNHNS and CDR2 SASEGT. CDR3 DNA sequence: TGTGCCAGCAGTGAAGGTGGTAAGGGGTACCCTTACAATGAGCAGTTCTTC. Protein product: CASSEGGKGYPYNEQFF.

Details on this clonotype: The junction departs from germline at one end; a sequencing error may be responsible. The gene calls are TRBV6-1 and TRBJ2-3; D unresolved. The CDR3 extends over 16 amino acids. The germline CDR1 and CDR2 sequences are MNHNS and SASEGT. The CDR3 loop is CASSGIGRPDQDTQYF. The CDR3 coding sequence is TGTGCCAGCAGTGGGATCGGGCGCCCAGACCAAGATACGCAGTATTTC.

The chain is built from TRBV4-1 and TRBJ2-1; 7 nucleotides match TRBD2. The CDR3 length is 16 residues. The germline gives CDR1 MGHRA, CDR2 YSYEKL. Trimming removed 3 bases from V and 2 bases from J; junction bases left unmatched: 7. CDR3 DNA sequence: TGCGCCAGCAGCCAGGCTCGGACTAGTACCTACAATGAGCAGTTCTTC. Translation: CASSQARTSTYNEQFF.

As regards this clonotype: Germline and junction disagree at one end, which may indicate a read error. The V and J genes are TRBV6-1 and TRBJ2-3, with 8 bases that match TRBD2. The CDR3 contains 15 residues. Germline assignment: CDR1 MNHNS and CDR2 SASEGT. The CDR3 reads CASGPGGGGTNMQYF. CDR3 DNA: TGTGCCAGCGGTCCGGGGGGGGGAGGCACAAATATGCAGTACTTT.

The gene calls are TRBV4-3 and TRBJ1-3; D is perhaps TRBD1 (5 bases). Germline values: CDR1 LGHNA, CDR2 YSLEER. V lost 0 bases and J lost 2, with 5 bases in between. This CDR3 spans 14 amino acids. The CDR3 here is CASSQEDTGNTIYF. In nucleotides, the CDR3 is TGCGCCAGCAGCCAAGAGGACACTGGAAACACCATATATTTT.

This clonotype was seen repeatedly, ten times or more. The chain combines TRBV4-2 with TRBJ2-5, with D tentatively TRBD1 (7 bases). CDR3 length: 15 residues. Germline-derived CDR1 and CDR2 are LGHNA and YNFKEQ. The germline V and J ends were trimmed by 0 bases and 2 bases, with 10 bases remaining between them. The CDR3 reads CASSQDRGEQETQYF. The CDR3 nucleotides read TGTGCCAGCAGCCAAGACAGGGGGGAACAAGAGACCCAGTACTTC.

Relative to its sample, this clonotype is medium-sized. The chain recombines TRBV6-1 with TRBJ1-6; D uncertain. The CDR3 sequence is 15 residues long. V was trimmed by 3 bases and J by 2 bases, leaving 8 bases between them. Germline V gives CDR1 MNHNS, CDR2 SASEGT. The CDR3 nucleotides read TGTGCCAGCAGTGACAGGCTAACCTATAATTCACCCCTCCACTTT. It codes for CASSDRLTYNSPLHF.

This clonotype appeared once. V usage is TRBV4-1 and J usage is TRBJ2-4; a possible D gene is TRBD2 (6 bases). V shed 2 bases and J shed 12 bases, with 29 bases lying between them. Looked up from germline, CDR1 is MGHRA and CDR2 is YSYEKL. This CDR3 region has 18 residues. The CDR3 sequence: CASSQRDAGLGAKDTQYF. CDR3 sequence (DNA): TGCGCCAGCAGCCAACGAGACGCGGGGCTGGGAGCCAAAGATACTCAGTACTTC.

The CDR3 loop is CASSSAPRGARDTQYF. CDR3 coding DNA: TGTGCCAGCAGCTCTGCGCCCCGGGGAGCCAGAGATACGCAGTACTTC. The chain recombines TRBV7-2 with TRBJ2-4, with a tentative D call TRBD2 (5 bases). With 4 bases removed from V and 13 bases from J, the gap between germline ends came to 26 bases. This CDR3 has 16 residues. Germline loops: CDR1 SGHTA, CDR2 FQGNSA.

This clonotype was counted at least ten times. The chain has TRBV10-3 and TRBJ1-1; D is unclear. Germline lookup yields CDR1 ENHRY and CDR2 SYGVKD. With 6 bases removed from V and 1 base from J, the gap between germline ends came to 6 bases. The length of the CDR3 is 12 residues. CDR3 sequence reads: CAIRGTNTEAFF. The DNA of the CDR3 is TGTGCCATCAGAGGAACGAACACTGAAGCTTTCTTT.

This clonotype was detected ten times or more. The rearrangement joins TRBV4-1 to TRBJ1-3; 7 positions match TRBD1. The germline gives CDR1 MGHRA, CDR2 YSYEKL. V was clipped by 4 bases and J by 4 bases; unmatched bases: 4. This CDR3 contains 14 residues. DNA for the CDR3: TGCGCCAGCAGCCGGCCGGGACAGGGAAACACCATATATTTT. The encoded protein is CASSRPGQGNTIYF.

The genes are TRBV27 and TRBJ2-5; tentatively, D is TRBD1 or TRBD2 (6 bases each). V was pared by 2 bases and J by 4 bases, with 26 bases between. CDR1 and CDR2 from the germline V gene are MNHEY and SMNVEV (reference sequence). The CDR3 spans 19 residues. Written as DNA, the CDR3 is TGTGCCAGCAGTTTAACCGTGGGGGTGGGGGGCCGTGGCACAGAGACCCAGTACTTC. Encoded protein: CASSLTVGVGGRGTETQYF.

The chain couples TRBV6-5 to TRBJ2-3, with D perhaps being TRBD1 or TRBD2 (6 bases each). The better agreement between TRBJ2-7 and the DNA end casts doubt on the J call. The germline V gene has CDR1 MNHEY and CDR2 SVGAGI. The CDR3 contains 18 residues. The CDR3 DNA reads TGTGCCAGCAGTTACGTGGGCCCCGGGGGAAGGGACACAGATACGCAGTACTTC. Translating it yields CASSYVGPGGRDTDTQYF.

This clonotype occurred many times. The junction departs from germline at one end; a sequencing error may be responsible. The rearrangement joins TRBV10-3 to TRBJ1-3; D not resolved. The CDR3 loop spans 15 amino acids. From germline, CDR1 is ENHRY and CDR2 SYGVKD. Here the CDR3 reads CAISEGGNSGYTIYF. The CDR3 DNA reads TGTGCCATCAGTGAAGGCGGAAACTCTGGATACACCATATATTTT.

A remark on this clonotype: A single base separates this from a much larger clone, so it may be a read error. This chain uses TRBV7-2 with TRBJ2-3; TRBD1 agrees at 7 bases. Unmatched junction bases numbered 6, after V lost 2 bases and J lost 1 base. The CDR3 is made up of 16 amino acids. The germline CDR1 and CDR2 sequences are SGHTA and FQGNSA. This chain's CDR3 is CASSLSGTAGTDTQYF. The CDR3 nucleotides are TGTGCCAGCAGCTTATCAGGGACAGCTGGCACAGATACGCAGTATTTT.

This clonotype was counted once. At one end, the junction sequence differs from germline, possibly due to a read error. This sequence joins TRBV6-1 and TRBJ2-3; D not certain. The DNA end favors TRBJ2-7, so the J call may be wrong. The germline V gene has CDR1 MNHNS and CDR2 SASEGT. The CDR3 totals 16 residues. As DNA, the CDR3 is TGTCCCAGCAGCGCCCTGGGGTGGTGGGCCACAGATACGCAGTACTTC. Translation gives CPSSALGWWATDTQYF.

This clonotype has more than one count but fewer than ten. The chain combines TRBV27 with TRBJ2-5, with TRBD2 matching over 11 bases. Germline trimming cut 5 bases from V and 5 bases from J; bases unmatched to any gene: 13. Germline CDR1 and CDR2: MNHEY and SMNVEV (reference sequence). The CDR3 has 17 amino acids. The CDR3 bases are TGTGCCAGCAGTCTCTCTTCATACGGGACTAGCGGTGAGACCCAGTACTTC. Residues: CASSLSSYGTSGETQYF.

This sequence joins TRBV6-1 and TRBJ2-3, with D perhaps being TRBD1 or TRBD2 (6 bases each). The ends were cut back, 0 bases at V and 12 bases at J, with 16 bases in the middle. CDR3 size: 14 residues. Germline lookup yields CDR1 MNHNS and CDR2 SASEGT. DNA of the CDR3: TGTGCCAGCAGTGAAGCGCGGGACAAAGATATTCAGTATTTT. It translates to CASSEARDKDIQYF.

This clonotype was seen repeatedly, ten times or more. CDR3 residues: CASSPLAGTEAFF. Here the CDR3 DNA reads TGTGCCAGCAGTCCCCTAGCGGGCACTGAAGCTTTCTTT. The chain carries TRBV27 and TRBJ1-1; D is ambiguous. Trimming shortened V by 5 bases and J by 4 bases, and 11 bases separated the two germline ends. This CDR3 spans 13 amino acids. Germline-derived CDR1 and CDR2 are MNHEY and SMNVEV (reference sequence).

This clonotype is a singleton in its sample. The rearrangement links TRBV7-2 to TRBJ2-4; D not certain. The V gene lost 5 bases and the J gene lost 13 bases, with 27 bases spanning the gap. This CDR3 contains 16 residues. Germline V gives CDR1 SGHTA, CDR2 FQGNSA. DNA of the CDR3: TGTGCCAGCAGCGTATCGGGTCTGTGGGCCACAGACACGCAGTACTTC. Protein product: CASSVSGLWATDTQYF. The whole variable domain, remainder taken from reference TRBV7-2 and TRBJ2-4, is GAGVSQSPSNKVTEKGKDVELRCDPISGHTALYWYRQSLGQGLEFLIYFQGNSAPDKSGLPSDRFSAERTGGSVSTLTIQRTQQEDSAVYLCASSVSGLWATDTQYFGAGTRLSVL.

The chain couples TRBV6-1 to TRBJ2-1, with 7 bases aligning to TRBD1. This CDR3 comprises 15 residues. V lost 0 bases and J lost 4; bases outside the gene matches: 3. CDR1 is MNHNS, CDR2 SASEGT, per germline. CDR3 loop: CASSEAGTDYNEQFF. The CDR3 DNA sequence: TGTGCCAGCAGTGAAGCGGGGACAGATTACAATGAGCAGTTCTTC.

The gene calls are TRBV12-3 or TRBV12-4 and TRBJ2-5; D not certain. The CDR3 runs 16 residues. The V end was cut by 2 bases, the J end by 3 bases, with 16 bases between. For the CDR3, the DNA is TGTGCCAGCAGTTTATACCAAGCTTCTTCCAAAGAGACCCAGTACTTC. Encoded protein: CASSLYQASSKETQYF.